This entry concerns a single TCR beta chain. Its antigen specificity is not known. Base qualities are not at hand, and no much larger clone is one base apart. Here V drops 6 bases and J drops 0 bases, and the junction holds 0 bases not matched to any gene. The CDR3 spans 14 residues, from the cysteine through the phenylalanine. CDR3 DNA only is kept here, 42 bases in frame from base 1. The CDR1 and CDR2 encoded by the germline V gene are SNHLY and FYNNEI. To analyze paired alpha-beta TCRs of CD8+ T cells, the study used an expanded emulsion RT-PCR method with primers covering all TCR V genes. CD8+ T cells were isolated with a CD8 positive selection kit and incubated overnight in about 9.9 IU/mL IL-2 before emulsion RT-PCR. The library was made by emulsion pairing. Unpaired genes were suppressed in a second nested PCR with blocking oligos, after which Illumina adaptors and barcodes were added in a third nested PCR. Each master mix for emulsion RT-PCR held about 5,000-270,000 T cells along with C-region, Stepout and V-region primers. The Micellula Emulsion and Purification Kit was used to generate emulsions, and Qiagen OneStep RT-PCR reagents were used for RT-PCR. Pooled libraries were sequenced on an Illumina MiSeq with paired-end 2 x 250 reads. In the paper's pipeline: In Galaxy, read pairs were joined and then clipped at the engineered overlap into separate alpha and beta files, and any unclipped reads were discarded. Alpha-beta pairs were assigned using CompleteTCR, a MiTCR-based pipeline in which chains sharing read cluster identifiers are linked by an R script. TCR sequences that were observed only once, representing about 1-3.3%, were removed as potential sequencing errors. The raw public data were reprocessed by TCRdb itself: fastp quality trimming at Q25, MiXCR clonotype calling, in-frame beta chains only. Each entry merges the rows of one CDR3 protein and shows their most common DNA and genes. V and J calls and clone size were set by TCRdb, not the authors. The sample has about 40,000 distinct CDR3 sequences on record, 35% to 50% of them singletons. The top ten clonotypes cover around three fifths of the sample.

The data belong to a study of T cell repertoires in breast cancer (dated by TCRdb to 2016 to 2018). Study-wide context: The study profiled tumors, lymph nodes and peripheral blood lymphocytes from breast cancer patients, plus peripheral blood from healthy control donors. ER+/PR+ status was present in the majority of the 20 to 25 patient tumors that were analyzed for shared TCRs. Nine healthy donors, of an age range similar to that of the patients, were included as controls. Sequencing yielded on average around 500,000 sequences per sample and 9 to 10 reads per input cell. Because breast cancer has a low mutational burden and rarely has common mutations, the study reasoned that TCRs shared between breast cancer patients would target shared antigens. Tumors and tumor-involved lymph nodes were minced, digested with Liberase and DNase, and then passed through 70-um and 40-um filters. Tumor-free lymph nodes were processed without enzymatic digestion, and Ficoll was used to separate blood samples.

Results and caveats for the whole study, not just this receptor: Because transcript abundance and primer differences skewed clone recovery, emulsion RT-PCR was regarded as qualitative rather than quantitative. Eighteen TCR pairs were shared across seven or more patient tumors and were rarely found in control blood, which suggested possible tumor specificity. Compared with tumor-free nodes, tumor-involved sentinel lymph nodes shared about fourfold more TCRs with matched tumor repertoires (roughly 7.3% versus 1.9%). Genuine antitumor clones may have been missed because singleton TCRs were discarded and only part of each tumor was sampled. Shared TCRs were encoded by various nucleotide sequences, which suggests selection and expansion based on antigen. TRBV7 predominated among the shared TCRs, which could possibly reflect tumor recognition or a mispriming bias from eight TRBV7 primers.

Specimen: CD8+ T cells. The sequence links TRBV2 to TRBJ2-2, and TRBD1 matches 8 of the central bases. This sequence originates from a pool of human donors with breast cancer or a healthy control (not recorded which). CDR3 sequence: CASRDRANTGELFF. The DNA reads TGTGCCAGCAGGGACAGGGCGAACACCGGGGAGCTGTTTTTT.